A selection of T cell receptor beta chains follows, all from one sample in a study of blood T cell repertoires in COVID-19. Clones were read by immunoSEQ multiplex PCR, and TCRdb kept only the in-frame ones, dropping some. The sample carries 200,000 to 250,000 clones, about 83% recorded once. Sequencing input: peripheral blood. These TCRs come from a man in his fifties or sixties with acute or convalescent COVID-19. The CDR3 runs from the conserved cysteine through the conserved F or W. A D gene is named only where the DNA matches it firmly. Not all rows give a size; the values are once, few, many and, for expanded clones, a class.

d_call,j_call,clone_size,v_call,cdr3_aa,cdr3_nt
NA,TRBJ1-2,NA,TRBV29-1,CSVGEYGYTF,TGCAGCGTTGGCGAATATGGCTACACCTTC
NA,TRBJ2-7,NA,TRBV27,CASSPWQGHDEQYF,TGTGCCAGCAGCCCCTGGCAGGGGCACGACGAGCAGTACTTC
TRBD1,TRBJ1-1,NA,TRBV6-5,CASSYATGLSEAFF,TGTGCCAGCAGTTACGCGACAGGGTTATCTGAAGCTTTCTTT
NA,TRBJ1-2,NA,TRBV4-1,CASSQRTEANYGYTF,TGCGCCAGCAGCCAGAGGACAGAAGCTAACTATGGCTACACCTTC
NA,TRBJ1-3,NA,TRBV5-8,CASSFDRFSGNTIYF,TGTGCCAGCAGCTTTGACAGGTTCAGTGGAAACACCATATATTTT
NA,TRBJ2-7,NA,TRBV7-6,CASSKGDKPYEQYF,TGTGCCAGCAGCAAAGGGGACAAACCCTACGAGCAGTACTTC
TRBD2,TRBJ2-5,NA,TRBV25-1,CASSGFSGGETQYF,TGTGCCAGCAGTGGGTTTAGCGGGGGTGAGACCCAGTACTTC
TRBD2,TRBJ2-7,once,TRBV3-1/TRBV3-2,CASRSSGGYEQYF,TGTGCCAGCCGATCTAGCGGGGGCTACGAGCAGTACTTC
TRBD1,TRBJ1-1,NA,TRBV20-1,CSASDLDRVGTEAFF,TGCAGTGCTAGTGACCTGGACAGGGTGGGCACTGAAGCTTTCTTT
NA,TRBJ2-7,NA,TRBV2,CASSDGQGPDEQYF,TGTGCCAGCAGTGATGGGCAAGGCCCGGACGAGCAGTACTTC
NA,TRBJ2-7,NA,TRBV11-2,CASSLDYGIAYEQYF,TGTGCCAGCAGCTTAGATTACGGGATCGCCTACGAGCAGTACTTC
NA,TRBJ2-7,NA,TRBV9,CASSDLKDSYSYEQYF,TGTGCCAGCAGCGACCTCAAGGACTCCTACTCCTACGAGCAGTACTTC
NA,TRBJ2-7,NA,TRBV6-5,CASTPSFRGYEQYF,TGTGCCAGCACTCCCTCGTTCCGGGGCTACGAGCAGTACTTC
TRBD1,TRBJ2-7,NA,TRBV28,CASSLNRGPNEQYF,TGTGCCAGCAGTTTGAACAGGGGACCCAACGAGCAGTACTTC
TRBD1,TRBJ1-2,NA,TRBV18,CASSDRGANYGYTF,TGTGCCAGCTCAGACAGGGGGGCTAACTATGGCTACACCTTC
NA,TRBJ2-5,NA,TRBV4-1,CASMRAGGETQYF,TGCGCCAGCATGCGGGCGGGCGGCGAGACCCAGTACTTC
TRBD1,TRBJ2-3,NA,TRBV19,CASTSLTGDGNTQYF,TGTGCCAGTACAAGCCTTACAGGGGATGGAAATACGCAGTATTTT
NA,TRBJ1-5,NA,TRBV4-1,CASSQEGGLAQPQHF,TGCGCCAGCAGCCAAGAGGGGGGTTTGGCTCAGCCCCAGCATTTT
NA,TRBJ1-3,NA,TRBV4-2,CASSQDWGLGVNTIYF,TGTGCCAGCAGCCAAGATTGGGGACTGGGGGTAAACACCATATATTTT
NA,TRBJ1-6,once,TRBV27,CASSRLSTYSYNSPLHF,TGTGCCAGCAGCCGACTGTCGACGTACTCCTATAATTCACCCCTCCACTTT
NA,TRBJ1-3,NA,TRBV25-1,CASSVQFPSGNTIYF,TGTGCCAGCAGTGTTCAGTTTCCCTCTGGAAACACCATATATTTT
NA,TRBJ2-3,NA,TRBV7-3,CASSLNAAGRTDTQYF,TGTGCCAGCAGCTTAAATGCGGCAGGGCGAACAGATACGCAGTATTTT
NA,TRBJ2-7,NA,TRBV7-9,CASSQNRVPPFYEQYF,TGTGCCAGCAGCCAGAACAGGGTCCCCCCCTTCTACGAGCAGTACTTC